Below, 11 T cell receptor beta chains from the same sample are listed, as sequenced in a study of blood T cell repertoires in COVID-19. Sequencing used immunoSEQ multiplex PCR; TCRdb keeps in-frame clones, though not all of them. This sample has about 50,000 clones; approximately 91% occur once, and the top ten carry about 3.4%. The sample consisted of peripheral blood. These receptors all come from a human donor in a cohort sampled during active COVID-19.

V gene TRBV24-1 combines with J gene TRBJ2-1; tentative D call: TRBD2 (5 bases). V dropped 4 bases and J dropped 5 bases, with 11 bases sitting between them. This CDR3 has 14 amino acids. Germline lookup yields CDR1 KGHDR and CDR2 SFDVKD. This CDR3 is CATSDPGLNNEQFF. In nucleotides, the CDR3 is TGTGCCACCAGTGACCCCGGACTGAACAATGAGCAGTTCTTC.

This clone appeared a single time. The chain is built from TRBV11-2 and TRBJ2-2; no clear D. From germline, CDR1 is SGHAT and CDR2 FQNNGV. V shed 5 bases and J shed 1 base, with 2 bases lying between them. There are 12 residues in the CDR3. The CDR3 loop reads CASSLNTGELFF. The CDR3 DNA is TGTGCCAGCAGCCTGAACACCGGGGAGCTGTTTTTT.

As to this clone: Distinct nucleotide sequences in the sample also encode this CDR3. The chain employs TRBV19 and TRBJ1-1, with a weak D call TRBD1 (5 bases). Germline V lookup: CDR1 LNHDA, CDR2 SQIVND (reference sequence). The V gene lost 4 bases and the J gene lost 1 base, with 7 bases spanning the gap. The CDR3 is 13 amino acids. The CDR3 protein is CASSKTGNTEAFF. The CDR3 region has the DNA TGTGCCAGTAGTAAAACAGGGAACACTGAAGCTTTCTTT.

This clone was seen only a few times. The chain couples TRBV30 to TRBJ2-7; D possibly corresponds to TRBD2 (5 bases). The CDR3 sequence is 14 residues long. V was pared by 1 base and J by 4 bases, with 14 bases between. The germline V gene encodes CDR1 GTSNPN and CDR2 SVGIG (reference sequence). CDR3 residues: CAWSAGINKYEQYF. In nucleotides, the CDR3 is TGTGCCTGGAGTGCGGGGATTAATAAGTACGAGCAGTACTTC.

V gene TRBV27 combines with J gene TRBJ2-4; D is perhaps TRBD2 (5 bases). Between the trimmed V and J ends, which lost 6 bases and 7 bases, there was a span of 16 bases. This CDR3 is 14 amino acids long. Looked up from germline, CDR1 is MNHEY and CDR2 is SMNVEV (reference sequence). CDR3: CASSSSITGNIQYF. CDR3 nucleotides: TGTGCCAGCAGCTCCTCAATCACGGGGAACATTCAGTACTTC.

The V call is TRBV19, the J call TRBJ1-6; no definite D call. The germline V gene encodes CDR1 LNHDA and CDR2 SQIVND (reference sequence). V shed 4 bases and J shed 9 bases, with 16 bases lying between them. The CDR3 runs 15 residues. In DNA form, the CDR3 reads TGTGCCAGTAGTAGAACAACCATCAGTCGTTCACCCCTCCACTTT. Protein sequence: CASSRTTISRSPLHF.

This rearrangement joins TRBV7-9 to TRBJ1-1; D is uncertain. The CDR3 consists of 15 residues. Germline values: CDR1 SEHNR, CDR2 FQNEAQ (reference sequence). Trimming cost V 2 bases and J 1 base, with 11 bases left between them. CDR3: CASSLTGEGNTEAFF. For the CDR3, the DNA is TGTGCCAGCAGCTTAACCGGGGAGGGGAACACTGAAGCTTTCTTT.

The chain combines TRBV28 with TRBJ2-7, with a tentative D call TRBD1 (5 bases). V shed 1 base and J shed 3 bases, with 7 bases lying between them. The CDR3 contains 13 residues. The germline V gene has CDR1 MDHEN and CDR2 SYDVKM. CDR3 in amino acids: CASSLSGNYEQYF. The DNA of the CDR3 is TGTGCCAGCAGTTTATCAGGGAACTACGAGCAGTACTTC.

The J gene is TRBJ2-1, the V gene TRBV15, with 12 bases matching TRBD2. The CDR3 covers 15 residues. The V gene's germline CDR1 is LNHNV and CDR2 YYDKDF (reference sequence). After removal of 6 bases from V and 6 bases from J, the junction contained 6 bases not matched to a gene. The CDR3, as DNA: TGTGCCACCAGTGCGACTAGCGGGAGTGTCAATGAGCAGTTCTTC. The encoded protein is CATSATSGSVNEQFF.

This chain joins TRBV6-2 or TRBV6-3 and TRBJ1-2; D gene unclear. This CDR3 has 14 amino acids. The germline V and J ends were trimmed by 6 bases and 2 bases, with 13 bases remaining between them. CDR1 is MNHEY and CDR2 is SVGEGT in the germline V gene. The DNA for the CDR3 is TGTGCCAGCAGCTCCACGACACCCAACTATGGCTACACCTTC. Translating it yields CASSSTTPNYGYTF.

This chain connects TRBV4-3 to TRBJ1-1, with a weak D call TRBD1 (5 bases). The germline CDR1 and CDR2 sequences are LGHNA and YSLEER. V was trimmed by 1 base and J by 1 base, leaving 16 bases between them. This CDR3 has 17 amino acids. CDR3 nucleotides: TGCGCCAGCAGCCAAGCTTTCGTCGGGGGGAAGAACACTGAAGCTTTCTTT. Translating it yields CASSQAFVGGKNTEAFF.